The entry that follows covers one TCR beta chain sequence. This record belongs to a study of blood T cell repertoires in COVID-19. TCRdb keeps only in-frame clones here, not all; method: immunoSEQ multiplex PCR. The table shows more than 65,000 clones, with around nine tenths occurring only once. The ends lost 2 bases at V and 7 bases at J; junction bases unmatched: 14. This CDR3 has 17 amino acids. The chain couples TRBV5-3 to TRBJ2-2, with 7 bases that match TRBD1. Being an ORF, TRBV5-3 has a function that is uncertain. The sample comprised peripheral blood. The receptor comes from a human donor in a cohort sampled during active COVID-19. The CDR3 DNA sequence: TGTGCCAGAAGCTTACCCCAAAAGGGGGCCCTAGTCGGGGAGCTGTTTTTT. It encodes CARSLPQKGALVGELFF.